Given below is one T cell receptor (beta chain) in context. Trimming left V 0 bases short and J 7 bases short, with 24 bases between. This CDR3 has 18 residues. Germline CDR1 and CDR2: LGHDT and YNNKEL (reference sequence). TCRdb keeps only in-frame clones here, not all; method: immunoSEQ multiplex PCR. The data hold 98,000 or so clones, with roughly 80% observed a single time. This sample was included in a study of blood T cell repertoires in COVID-19. Material for sequencing was peripheral blood. This rearrangement joins TRBV3-1 (or the pseudogene TRBV3-2) to TRBJ1-2; D possibly corresponds to TRBD1 (5 bases). This clonotype was sampled from an elderly woman with active or convalescent COVID-19. The chain's CDR3 is CASSQDYSVGARGGGYTF. CDR3 bases: TGTGCCAGCAGCCAAGATTATTCGGTCGGGGCGCGGGGTGGTGGCTACACCTTC.